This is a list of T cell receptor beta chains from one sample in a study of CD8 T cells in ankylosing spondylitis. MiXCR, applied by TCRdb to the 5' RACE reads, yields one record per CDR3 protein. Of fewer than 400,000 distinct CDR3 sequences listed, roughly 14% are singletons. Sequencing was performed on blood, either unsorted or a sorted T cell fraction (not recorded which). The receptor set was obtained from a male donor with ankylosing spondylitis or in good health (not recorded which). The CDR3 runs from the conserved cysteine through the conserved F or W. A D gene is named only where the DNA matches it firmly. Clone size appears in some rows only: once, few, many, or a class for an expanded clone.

CDR3 DNA: TGCAGCGTGATGGGGAACACTGAAGCTTTCTTT; CDR3 protein: CSVMGNTEAFF; clone size: few; D gene: NA; V gene: TRBV29-1; J gene: TRBJ1-1
CDR3 DNA: TGTGCCAGCAGCGTATGGGAGTCGACAGATACGCAGTATTTT; CDR3 protein: CASSVWESTDTQYF; clone size: NA; D gene: NA; V gene: TRBV9; J gene: TRBJ2-3
CDR3 DNA: TGTGCCAGTAGGATGGACAGTAGGAACACCGGGGAGCTGTTTTTT; CDR3 protein: CASRMDSRNTGELFF; clone size: few; D gene: NA; V gene: TRBV19; J gene: TRBJ2-2
CDR3 DNA: TGTGCCAGCAGCCAAGCGTTTGAAGCTTTCTTT; CDR3 protein: CASSQAFEAFF; clone size: NA; D gene: NA; V gene: TRBV14; J gene: TRBJ1-1
CDR3 DNA: TGTGCCAGCACCCTGGAGGGGGTAAGTCAGCCCCAGCATTTT; CDR3 protein: CASTLEGVSQPQHF; clone size: few; D gene: NA; V gene: TRBV6-1; J gene: TRBJ1-5
CDR3 DNA: TGTGCCAGCGGAAGGGGGAATACGCAGTATTTT; CDR3 protein: CASGRGNTQYF; clone size: NA; D gene: NA; V gene: TRBV12-3/TRBV12-4; J gene: TRBJ2-3
CDR3 DNA: TGTGCCAGCAGCTCACAGGGGGAATCGCTCTGGAATGAGCAGTTCTTC; CDR3 protein: CASSSQGESLWNEQFF; clone size: NA; D gene: TRBD1; V gene: TRBV5-5; J gene: TRBJ2-1
CDR3 DNA: TGTGCCAGCAGTTTAAGTGACGAGCAGTACTTC; CDR3 protein: CASSLSDEQYF; clone size: NA; D gene: NA; V gene: TRBV28; J gene: TRBJ2-7
CDR3 DNA: TGTGCCAGCGGGCCCGGGGCCACCGGGGAGCTGTTTTTT; CDR3 protein: CASGPGATGELFF; clone size: few; D gene: NA; V gene: TRBV12-3/TRBV12-4; J gene: TRBJ2-2
CDR3 DNA: TGCGCCAGCAGCACGAACTCGGCAGGCTCCTACAATGAGCAGTTCTTC; CDR3 protein: CASSTNSAGSYNEQFF; clone size: many; D gene: NA; V gene: TRBV5-1; J gene: TRBJ2-1
CDR3 DNA: TGTGCCAGCAGCTTAGAACGGGTATACAATGAGCAGTTCTTC; CDR3 protein: CASSLERVYNEQFF; clone size: NA; D gene: NA; V gene: TRBV11-2; J gene: TRBJ2-1
CDR3 DNA: TGTGCCAGCAGCGCGATATTGTTGGGGGGCGAAACCGGGGAGCTGTTTTTT; CDR3 protein: CASSAILLGGETGELFF; clone size: NA; D gene: NA; V gene: TRBV5-6; J gene: TRBJ2-2
CDR3 DNA: TGTGCCAGCAGTTTATGGTCGGGGGACCGGGTCTCTGAGCAGTTCTTC; CDR3 protein: CASSLWSGDRVSEQFF; clone size: NA; D gene: NA; V gene: TRBV27; J gene: TRBJ2-1
CDR3 DNA: TGTGCCACCAGTGCTGGGCGATACACCGGGGAGCTGTTTTTT; CDR3 protein: CATSAGRYTGELFF; clone size: few; D gene: NA; V gene: TRBV24-1; J gene: TRBJ2-2
CDR3 DNA: TGTGCCAGCAGCTTATCGGCAGCTGGAAACACCATATATTTT; CDR3 protein: CASSLSAAGNTIYF; clone size: NA; D gene: NA; V gene: TRBV5-6; J gene: TRBJ1-3
CDR3 DNA: TGCGCCAGCCAAGCGCAAGGGGAGGGCTACAATGAGCAGTTCTTC; CDR3 protein: CASQAQGEGYNEQFF; clone size: once; D gene: TRBD2; V gene: TRBV4-1; J gene: TRBJ2-1
CDR3 DNA: TGTGCCAGCAGTTTCCGGGACAGGGGGGAAGCTTTCTTT; CDR3 protein: CASSFRDRGEAFF; clone size: many; D gene: TRBD1; V gene: TRBV27; J gene: TRBJ1-1
CDR3 DNA: TGCGCCAGCAGCTCTCCGGGCCTCAATGAGCAGTTCTTC; CDR3 protein: CASSSPGLNEQFF; clone size: few; D gene: NA; V gene: TRBV5-1; J gene: TRBJ2-1
CDR3 DNA: TGTGCCAGCAGCCAAGTGCCCGGGACTTATACAGATACGCAGTATTTT; CDR3 protein: CASSQVPGTYTDTQYF; clone size: NA; D gene: NA; V gene: TRBV3-1; J gene: TRBJ2-3
CDR3 DNA: TGTGCCAGCAGTTCCGCGACAGGGGTGAACGAGCAGTACTTC; CDR3 protein: CASSSATGVNEQYF; clone size: NA; D gene: TRBD1; V gene: TRBV6-5; J gene: TRBJ2-7
CDR3 DNA: TGTGCCAGCAGCTTAGCAAGGCTAGCGGGTCCCTACGAGCAGTACTTC; CDR3 protein: CASSLARLAGPYEQYF; clone size: few; D gene: TRBD2; V gene: TRBV7-8; J gene: TRBJ2-7
CDR3 DNA: TGTGCCAGCAGTTACCCCAGACGGGAGGGGACCGGGGAGCTGTTTTTT; CDR3 protein: CASSYPRREGTGELFF; clone size: NA; D gene: TRBD2; V gene: TRBV6-5; J gene: TRBJ2-2
CDR3 DNA: TGCGCCAGCAGCTTTGGGACAGGGGTATCCACAGATACGCAGTATTTT; CDR3 protein: CASSFGTGVSTDTQYF; clone size: many; D gene: TRBD1; V gene: TRBV5-1; J gene: TRBJ2-3
CDR3 DNA: TGCAGTGCTAGAGCCCCCGGGACAGCTAATGAAAAACTGTTTTTT; CDR3 protein: CSARAPGTANEKLFF; clone size: NA; D gene: TRBD1; V gene: TRBV20-1; J gene: TRBJ1-4
CDR3 DNA: TGCAGTGCTAGAGTGGGCTTTCGAGAGACCCAGTACTTC; CDR3 protein: CSARVGFRETQYF; clone size: NA; D gene: NA; V gene: TRBV20-1; J gene: TRBJ2-5
CDR3 DNA: TGTGCCAGCAGGGTTCCAGGCGGGGGGAAAGAGACCCAGTACTTC; CDR3 protein: CASRVPGGGKETQYF; clone size: NA; D gene: TRBD2; V gene: TRBV3-1; J gene: TRBJ2-5
CDR3 DNA: TGTGCCAGCAGTTCGGAAGCACAGGACGGTGATAAGCTGTTTTTT; CDR3 protein: CASSSEAQDGDKLFF; clone size: many; D gene: NA; V gene: TRBV12-3/TRBV12-4; J gene: TRBJ2-2
CDR3 DNA: TGCGCCAGCAGCTTGGAAGGGGTCTTGGATACGCAGTATTTT; CDR3 protein: CASSLEGVLDTQYF; clone size: few; D gene: NA; V gene: TRBV5-1; J gene: TRBJ2-3
CDR3 DNA: TGCAGTGCTAGGGTACCGGGACGGTCCTACGAGCAGTACTTC; CDR3 protein: CSARVPGRSYEQYF; clone size: NA; D gene: NA; V gene: TRBV20-1; J gene: TRBJ2-7
CDR3 DNA: TGTGCCAGCAGCTCTAGGACTGAGGAAGGAGAAAAACTGTTTTTT; CDR3 protein: CASSSRTEEGEKLFF; clone size: NA; D gene: NA; V gene: TRBV13; J gene: TRBJ1-4
CDR3 DNA: TGCAGTGCTCCTCCACAGGGACCTTACAATGAGCAGTTCTTC; CDR3 protein: CSAPPQGPYNEQFF; clone size: NA; D gene: NA; V gene: TRBV20-1; J gene: TRBJ2-1
CDR3 DNA: TGCGCCAGCAGCATTAGCTCCTACGAGCAGTACTTC; CDR3 protein: CASSISSYEQYF; clone size: NA; D gene: NA; V gene: TRBV5-1; J gene: TRBJ2-7
CDR3 DNA: TGCAGCGTTGAGGACAGGGGAGGTGAAGCTTTCTTT; CDR3 protein: CSVEDRGGEAFF; clone size: NA; D gene: TRBD1; V gene: TRBV29-1; J gene: TRBJ1-1
CDR3 DNA: TGTGCCAGCAGTTACTCGACGGGGCTAGCGGGAGGGTACAATGAGCAGTTCTTC; CDR3 protein: CASSYSTGLAGGYNEQFF; clone size: NA; D gene: TRBD2; V gene: TRBV6-5; J gene: TRBJ2-1
CDR3 DNA: TGCGCCAGCAGCGAAACTAGCGGGGGGGCCGTTGGCAATGAGCAGTTCTTC; CDR3 protein: CASSETSGGAVGNEQFF; clone size: few; D gene: TRBD2; V gene: TRBV5-1; J gene: TRBJ2-1
CDR3 DNA: TGTGCCAGCAGCTTACGGGGGACTTCTCCCTCCTACAATGAGCAGTTCTTC; CDR3 protein: CASSLRGTSPSYNEQFF; clone size: NA; D gene: NA; V gene: TRBV11-3; J gene: TRBJ2-1
CDR3 DNA: TGCGCCAGCAGGGCAATGTTCCGGGACAGAACAGATACGCAGTATTTT; CDR3 protein: CASRAMFRDRTDTQYF; clone size: NA; D gene: TRBD1; V gene: TRBV4-1; J gene: TRBJ2-3
CDR3 DNA: TGTGCCAGCAGCTTTCTGGGACAGTCCAATCAGCCCCAGCATTTT; CDR3 protein: CASSFLGQSNQPQHF; clone size: NA; D gene: TRBD1; V gene: TRBV7-2; J gene: TRBJ1-5
CDR3 DNA: TGTGCCAGCAGTGAAACGGTCGGGGAGCTGTTTTTT; CDR3 protein: CASSETVGELFF; clone size: few; D gene: NA; V gene: TRBV6-1; J gene: TRBJ2-2
CDR3 DNA: TGCAGCGTCACCCCGGGGGGGGGCTATGGCTACACCTTC; CDR3 protein: CSVTPGGGYGYTF; clone size: few; D gene: NA; V gene: TRBV29-1; J gene: TRBJ1-2
CDR3 DNA: TGTGCTAGTGGTCGCCCGGGGTTGGGAAACACCATATATTTT; CDR3 protein: CASGRPGLGNTIYF; clone size: few; D gene: NA; V gene: TRBV12-5; J gene: TRBJ1-3
CDR3 DNA: TGTGCCAGCAGCTTATTCGCGGAATACAATGAGCAGTTCTTC; CDR3 protein: CASSLFAEYNEQFF; clone size: few; D gene: NA; V gene: TRBV11-2; J gene: TRBJ2-1
CDR3 DNA: TGTGCCAGCAGTACAGCGTACCAAGAGACCCAGTACTTC; CDR3 protein: CASSTAYQETQYF; clone size: NA; D gene: NA; V gene: TRBV6-1; J gene: TRBJ2-5